This T cell receptor (beta chain) stems from a study of T cell clonality in common variable immunodeficiency. The study's findings and limits: Common variable immunodeficiency TCR beta sequences reportedly had fewer deletions and N-nucleotide insertions. Compared with healthy controls, CVID subjects showed increased TCRbeta clonality, mostly in about a third. T cell subpopulation sequencing would be needed to explain CVID clonality.

The CDR3 length is 16 residues. Germline CDR1 and CDR2: MGHRA and YSYEKL. Patients and controls were mostly of Caucasian heritage. Only in-frame clones appear in the TCRdb table, and some are missing; sequencing was by immunoSEQ multiplex PCR. This sample carries fewer than 75,000 clones, none of them present only once. Many counts were recorded for this clone. Its target is unknown. Mismatch with germline at one junction end may stem from a read error. The CDR3 end falls 3 residues outside the read, so it is completed with the germline J gene. This sequence originates from a person between 18 and 75 years old in good health. V gene TRBV4-1 combines with J gene TRBJ2-7; D is possibly TRBD1 or TRBD2 (6 bases each). Sample: peripheral blood mononuclear cells. CDR3 bases read: TGCGCCAGCAGCAAAGAAGGAGGGGGAACCCCCTACGAG. This codes for CASSKEGGGTPYE. The CDR3 in full is CASSKEGGGTPYEQYF.